The clone carrying this T cell receptor beta chain has just a few counts. What it binds is unknown. These data come from a study of blood T cells in healthy people across ages. Study summary: Per every two T cells, about one barcoded beta molecule was captured by template switching.

Study conclusions and caveats: Significant beta diversity loss was already apparent by age roughly 43, declining roughly linearly.

Through a sample-barcoded 5' primer and a J-beta primer mix, a second PCR was run for about 6 to 11 cycles. TCRdb called the 5' RACE reads again in MiXCR, with one record for every CDR3 protein. The sample holds 750,000 to 950,000 distinct CDR3 sequences, 40% to 65% seen once. The CDR3 runs 13 residues. In germline, CDR1 is SQVTM, CDR2 ANQGSEA. The V gene end was trimmed by 5 bases and the J gene end by 5 bases; junction bases not matched to a gene: 8. The sample, about 9.2 milliliters of peripheral blood, was drawn from each donor. Sequencing was performed on blood. This rearrangement joins TRBV29-1 to TRBJ2-7; 8 nucleotides align to TRBD1. This sequence was found in a man of 80 years or more in good health. DNA of the CDR3: TGCAGCGTTCTCCCAGGGGGCCTGGACGAGCAGTACTTC. It encodes CSVLPGGLDEQYF.